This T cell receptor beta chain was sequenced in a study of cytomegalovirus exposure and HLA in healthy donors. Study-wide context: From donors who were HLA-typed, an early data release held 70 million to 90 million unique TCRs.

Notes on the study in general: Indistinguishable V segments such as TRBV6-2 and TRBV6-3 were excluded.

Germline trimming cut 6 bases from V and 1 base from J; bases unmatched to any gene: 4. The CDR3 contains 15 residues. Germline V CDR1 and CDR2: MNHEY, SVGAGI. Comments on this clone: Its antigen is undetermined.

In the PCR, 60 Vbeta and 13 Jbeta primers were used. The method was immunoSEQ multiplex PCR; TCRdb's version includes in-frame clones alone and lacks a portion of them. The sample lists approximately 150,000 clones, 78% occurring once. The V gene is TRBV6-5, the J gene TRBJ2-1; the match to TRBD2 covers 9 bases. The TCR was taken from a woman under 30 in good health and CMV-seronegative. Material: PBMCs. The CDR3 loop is CASSFSGSSYNEQFF. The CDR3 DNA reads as TGTGCCAGCAGCTTTAGCGGGAGTTCCTACAATGAGCAGTTCTTC.